What follows describes a single TCR beta chain. The target antigen is unknown. The sample comes from a study of cytomegalovirus exposure and HLA in healthy donors. TCRdb's copy holds only in-frame clones and misses some; the assay was immunoSEQ multiplex PCR. The profile shows roughly 150,000 clones, 86% of them singletons. Study-wide findings and caveats: The finding came from a later analysis; first-cohort TCR clusters tended to co-occur in the 95 to 150 validation repertoires.

The source of this sequence is a woman younger than 45 in good health and CMV-seronegative. Sequencing was carried out using PBMCs.

This CDR3 is CASSLAFGSGTQYF. The CDR3 coding sequence is TGTGCCAGCAGCTTAGCTTTCGGGAGCGGTACGCAGTATTTT. V usage is TRBV11-2 and J usage is TRBJ2-3, with D perhaps matching TRBD2 (6 bases). Germline assignment: CDR1 SGHAT and CDR2 FQNNGV. Trimming left V 1 base short and J 8 bases short, with 13 bases between. CDR3 length: 14 amino acids.